A selection of T cell receptor beta chains follows, all from one sample in a study of response to subunit inactivated influenza vaccine. From the RT-PCR reads, TCRdb called clonotypes with MiXCR, one entry per CDR3 protein. The sample carries around 190,000 distinct CDR3 sequences, around 14% recorded once. Specimen: CD8+ T cells sorted from PBMCs, collected roughly 5 days after vaccination. Source of these receptors: a man aged 50-60 years who received an inactivated influenza vaccine. Each CDR3 is given with its conserved first and last residue. A D gene is named only where the DNA matches it firmly. A row's size may be missing; if present it is once, few, many or a size class.

clone_size d_call j_call v_call cdr3_aa cdr3_nt
. TRBD1 TRBJ2-7 TRBV5-1 CASSLVGQGAIEQYF TGCGCCAGCAGCTTGGTGGGACAGGGGGCTATCGAGCAGTACTTC
few . TRBJ2-7 TRBV7-7 CASSPGPRGANEQYF TGTGCCAGCAGCCCCGGGCCCCGCGGGGCAAACGAGCAGTACTTC
. . TRBJ2-5 TRBV20-1 CSARNKDPQGPPETQYF TGCAGTGCTAGAAACAAAGACCCACAGGGACCCCCAGAGACCCAGTACTTC
few . TRBJ2-5 TRBV14 CASSQGPYSTTQETQYF TGTGCCAGCAGCCAAGGTCCCTACTCCACCACCCAAGAGACCCAGTACTTC
few . TRBJ1-1 TRBV6-2/TRBV6-3 CASSYSGPEAFF TGTGCCAGCAGTTACTCGGGTCCTGAAGCTTTCTTT
few TRBD1 TRBJ1-4 TRBV7-9 CASSLAPGQGNEKLFF TGTGCCAGCAGCTTAGCACCGGGACAGGGTAACGAAAAACTGTTTTTT
. . TRBJ1-1 TRBV4-1 CASSPNPGVNTEAFF TGCGCCAGCAGCCCGAATCCAGGGGTGAACACTGAAGCTTTCTTT
. TRBD2 TRBJ2-7 TRBV25-1 CASAGTTLDEQYF TGTGCCAGCGCAGGGACTACATTAGACGAGCAGTACTTC
few . TRBJ2-5 TRBV7-2 CASSFGTAWGAQETQYF TGTGCCAGCAGCTTCGGGACAGCCTGGGGGGCACAAGAGACCCAGTACTTC
. . TRBJ1-5 TRBV27 CASSSHKFPPTGNSNQPQHF TGTGCCAGCAGTTCCCACAAGTTCCCCCCTACAGGGAATAGCAATCAGCCCCAGCATTTT
few . TRBJ2-3 TRBV20-1 CSAALAETTDTQYF TGCAGTGCTGCCTTAGCGGAGACCACAGATACGCAGTATTTT
few . TRBJ2-1 TRBV24-1 CATSGSNSDNEQFF TGTGCCACCAGTGGCTCTAACTCGGACAATGAGCAGTTCTTC
few . TRBJ1-1 TRBV29-1 CSVDDRTAPEAFF TGCAGCGTTGACGATAGGACAGCTCCTGAAGCTTTCTTT
once . TRBJ2-1 TRBV11-1 CASSLAGAGHEQFF TGTGCCAGCAGCTTAGCAGGGGCGGGTCATGAGCAGTTCTTC
few TRBD1 TRBJ2-5 TRBV7-9 CASSFAHRGQETQYF TGTGCCAGCAGCTTCGCCCACAGGGGGCAAGAGACCCAGTACTTC
. . TRBJ1-4 TRBV30 CAFTRDSHNEKLFF TGTGCCTTCACCCGAGACAGCCATAATGAAAAACTGTTTTTT
. . TRBJ1-3 TRBV2 CASSESRGTLNTIYF TGTGCCAGCAGTGAATCACGGGGGACCTTGAACACCATATATTTT
few TRBD1 TRBJ1-2 TRBV29-1 CSVGPTGMDGYGYTF TGCAGCGTTGGGCCGACAGGGATGGATGGCTATGGCTACACCTTC
. . TRBJ1-1 TRBV6-2/TRBV6-3 CASSYTQNTEAFF TGTGCCAGCAGTTACACCCAGAACACTGAAGCTTTCTTT
. . TRBJ1-1 TRBV4-1 CASSQDLVLAFF TGCGCCAGCAGCCAAGATCTGGTTTTGGCTTTCTTT
. . TRBJ2-2 TRBV27 CASTFSPRYAGELFF TGTGCCAGCACTTTTTCCCCCAGATACGCCGGGGAGCTGTTTTTT
many TRBD1 TRBJ2-7 TRBV20-1 CSARVKGQGRYEQYF TGCAGTGCTAGAGTGAAAGGACAGGGGAGGTACGAGCAGTACTTC
. . TRBJ1-1 TRBV6-1 CASTFADQWTEAFF TGTGCCAGCACCTTCGCTGACCAGTGGACTGAAGCTTTCTTT
. . TRBJ2-2 TRBV9 CASSVAKRQSGTGELFF TGTGCCAGCAGCGTAGCAAAGCGCCAATCGGGAACCGGGGAGCTGTTTTTT
. . TRBJ2-2 TRBV18 CASSPNPKGELFF TGTGCCAGCTCACCCAACCCCAAAGGGGAGCTGTTTTTT
many . TRBJ2-7 TRBV5-6 CASSFSRQAYEQYF TGTGCCAGCAGCTTCTCCCGACAGGCCTACGAGCAGTACTTC
many TRBD2 TRBJ2-1 TRBV4-2 CASSQEGLAWEQFF TGTGCCAGCAGCCAAGAGGGACTAGCGTGGGAGCAGTTCTTC
few TRBD1 TRBJ2-7 TRBV11-2 CASSRNRGQEQYF TGTGCCAGCAGCCGAAACAGGGGGCAGGAGCAGTACTTC
few . TRBJ2-7 TRBV11-2 CASSLDPGQSYEQYF TGTGCCAGCAGCTTAGATCCCGGACAGTCCTACGAGCAGTACTTC
once . TRBJ2-7 TRBV5-1 CASSLAQGDYEQYF TGCGCCAGCAGCTTGGCCCAGGGAGACTACGAGCAGTACTTC
many . TRBJ1-1 TRBV7-6 CASSLAGGETEAFF TGTGCCAGCAGCTTAGCAGGGGGTGAAACTGAAGCTTTCTTT
few . TRBJ2-5 TRBV4-2 CASSQDSGSVETQYF TGTGCCAGCAGCCAAGATAGTGGTTCGGTCGAGACCCAGTACTTC
. . TRBJ1-1 TRBV4-3 CASSQGTGYFAEAFF TGCGCCAGCAGCCAAGGTACAGGGTATTTTGCTGAAGCTTTCTTT
. TRBD1 TRBJ2-1 TRBV7-6 CASSLGQGATYNEQFF TGTGCCAGCAGCTTAGGACAGGGGGCCACCTACAATGAGCAGTTCTTC
. . TRBJ1-1 TRBV3-1 CASSQWGENTEAFF TGTGCCAGCAGCCAATGGGGGGAGAACACTGAAGCTTTCTTT
. . TRBJ1-2 TRBV6-6 CASSYATGGYTF TGTGCCAGCAGTTACGCCACTGGCGGCTACACCTTC
. TRBD1 TRBJ1-5 TRBV28 CASSPHRGRQPQHF TGTGCCAGCAGTCCTCACAGGGGGCGTCAGCCCCAGCATTTT
many . TRBJ2-1 TRBV20-1 CSGIPYSVPGNEQFF TGCAGTGGAATACCCTATAGCGTCCCGGGCAATGAGCAGTTCTTC
. . TRBJ2-7 TRBV29-1 CSASLRGGYEQYF TGCAGCGCTTCCTTGCGAGGGGGCTACGAGCAGTACTTC